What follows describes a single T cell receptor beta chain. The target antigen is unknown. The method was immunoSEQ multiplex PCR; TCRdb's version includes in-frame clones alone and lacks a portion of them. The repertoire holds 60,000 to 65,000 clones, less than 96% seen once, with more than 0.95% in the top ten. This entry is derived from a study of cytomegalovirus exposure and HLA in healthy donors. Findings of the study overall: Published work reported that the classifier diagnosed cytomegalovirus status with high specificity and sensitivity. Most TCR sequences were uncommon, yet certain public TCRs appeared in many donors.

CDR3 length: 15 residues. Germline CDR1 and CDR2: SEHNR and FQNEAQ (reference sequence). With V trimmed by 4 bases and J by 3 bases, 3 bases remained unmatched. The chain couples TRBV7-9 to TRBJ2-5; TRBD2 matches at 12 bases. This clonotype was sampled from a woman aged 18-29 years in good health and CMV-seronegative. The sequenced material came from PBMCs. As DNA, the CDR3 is TGTGCCAGCAGCTCACGGACTAGCGGGGAAGAGACCCAGTACTTC. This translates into CASSSRTSGEETQYF.